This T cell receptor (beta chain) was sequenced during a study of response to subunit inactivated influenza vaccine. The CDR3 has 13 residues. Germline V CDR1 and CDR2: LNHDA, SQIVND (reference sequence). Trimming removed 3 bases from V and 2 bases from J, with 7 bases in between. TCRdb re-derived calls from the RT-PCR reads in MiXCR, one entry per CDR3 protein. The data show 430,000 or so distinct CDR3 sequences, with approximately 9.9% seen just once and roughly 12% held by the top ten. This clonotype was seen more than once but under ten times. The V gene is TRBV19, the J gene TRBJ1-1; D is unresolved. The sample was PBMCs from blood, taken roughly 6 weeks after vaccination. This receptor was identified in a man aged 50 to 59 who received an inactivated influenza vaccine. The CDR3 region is CASSMGSNTEAFF. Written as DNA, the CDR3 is TGTGCCAGTAGTATGGGGAGCAACACTGAAGCTTTCTTT.